The clone carrying this T cell receptor beta chain has just one count. Its target is unknown. This sample is drawn from a study of T cell responses to AZD1222 COVID-19 vaccine. The study, taken as a whole, reports: There were mostly white British donors and more females than males, and clonal diversity was possibly underestimated. Spike-specific TCR breadth rose after two AZD1222 doses, and depth rose as well. Along spike, vaccine-associated CD4 TCRs were found throughout, with dominance at 160-218 and 743-854.

Measured with immunoSEQ multiplex PCR; TCRdb has only the in-frame clones, and not every one. The sample records 100,000 or so clones, 70% to 90% being singletons. Trimming removed 4 bases from V and 3 bases from J, with 12 bases in between. CDR1 and CDR2 (germline): LNHDA, SQIVND (reference sequence). The CDR3 consists of 14 residues. This TCR came from an adult in good health. The chain recombines TRBV19 with TRBJ1-1; D unresolved. The material sequenced was peripheral blood, taken on day 0 of AZD1222 vaccination. The CDR3 DNA reads TGTGCCAGTAGTACCTCTCCGGGGTACACTGAAGCTTTCTTT. Amino acids: CASSTSPGYTEAFF.